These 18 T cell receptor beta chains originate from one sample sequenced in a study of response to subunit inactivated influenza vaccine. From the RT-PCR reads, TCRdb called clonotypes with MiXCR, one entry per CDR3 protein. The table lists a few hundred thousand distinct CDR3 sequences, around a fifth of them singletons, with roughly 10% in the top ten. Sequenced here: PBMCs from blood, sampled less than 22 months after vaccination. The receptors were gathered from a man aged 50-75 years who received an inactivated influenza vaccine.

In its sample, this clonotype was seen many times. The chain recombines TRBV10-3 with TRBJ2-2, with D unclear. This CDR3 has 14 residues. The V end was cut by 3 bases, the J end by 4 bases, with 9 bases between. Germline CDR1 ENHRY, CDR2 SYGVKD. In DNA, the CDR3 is TGTGCCATCAGTGACGTCAGTTCCACCGGGGAGCTGTTTTTT. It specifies CAISDVSSTGELFF.

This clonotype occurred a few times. The CDR3: CASEDLNTEAFF. The CDR3, as DNA: TGTGCCAGCGAGGACTTAAACACTGAAGCTTTCTTT. The chain uses TRBV6-5 and TRBJ1-1; unclear D gene. CDR3 length: 12 residues. Germline values: CDR1 MNHEY, CDR2 SVGAGI. Trimming shortened V by 8 bases and J by 2 bases, and 9 bases separated the two germline ends.

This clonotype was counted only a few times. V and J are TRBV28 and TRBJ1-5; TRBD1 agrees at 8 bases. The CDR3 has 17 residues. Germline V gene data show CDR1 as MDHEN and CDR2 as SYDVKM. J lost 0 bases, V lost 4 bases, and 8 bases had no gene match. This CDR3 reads CASSSNRGLYSNQPQHF. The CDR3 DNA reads TGTGCCAGCAGTTCGAACAGGGGGTTGTATAGCAATCAGCCCCAGCATTTT.

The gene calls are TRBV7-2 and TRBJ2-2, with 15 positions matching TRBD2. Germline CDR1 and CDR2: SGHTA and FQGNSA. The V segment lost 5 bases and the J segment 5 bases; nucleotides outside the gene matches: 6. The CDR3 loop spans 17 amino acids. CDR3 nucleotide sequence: TGTGCCAGCAGCCCAGGGGGACTAGCGGGAGGAACCGGGGAGCTGTTTTTT. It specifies CASSPGGLAGGTGELFF.

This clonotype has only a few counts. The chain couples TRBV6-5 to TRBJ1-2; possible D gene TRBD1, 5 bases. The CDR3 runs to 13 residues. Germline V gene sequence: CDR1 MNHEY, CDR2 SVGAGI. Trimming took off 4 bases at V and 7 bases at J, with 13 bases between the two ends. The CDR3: CASSSAGGLGYTF. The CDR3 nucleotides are TGTGCCAGCAGTTCTGCCGGGGGACTTGGCTACACCTTC.

CDR3: CASSQAYGNTYEQYF. Written as DNA, the CDR3 is TGTGCCAGCAGCCAAGCTTACGGGAACACCTACGAGCAGTACTTC. The V and J genes are TRBV3-1 and TRBJ2-7; D is possibly TRBD2 (5 bases). V gave up 1 base and J gave up 2 bases, with 12 bases separating them. This CDR3 is built from 15 residues. Per germline, CDR1 LGHDT and CDR2 YNNKEL (reference sequence).

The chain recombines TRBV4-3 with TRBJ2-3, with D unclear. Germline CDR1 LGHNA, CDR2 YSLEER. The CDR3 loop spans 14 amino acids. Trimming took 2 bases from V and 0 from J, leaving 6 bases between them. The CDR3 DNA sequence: TGCGCCAGCAGCCAAAGACCTAGCACAGATACGCAGTATTTT. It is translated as CASSQRPSTDTQYF.

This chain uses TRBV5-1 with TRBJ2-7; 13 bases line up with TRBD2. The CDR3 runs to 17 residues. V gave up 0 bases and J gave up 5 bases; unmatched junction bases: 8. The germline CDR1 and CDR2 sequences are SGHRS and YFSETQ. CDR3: CASSLAIGLAGANEQYF. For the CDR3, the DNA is TGCGCCAGCAGCTTGGCTATCGGACTAGCGGGAGCTAACGAGCAGTACTTC.

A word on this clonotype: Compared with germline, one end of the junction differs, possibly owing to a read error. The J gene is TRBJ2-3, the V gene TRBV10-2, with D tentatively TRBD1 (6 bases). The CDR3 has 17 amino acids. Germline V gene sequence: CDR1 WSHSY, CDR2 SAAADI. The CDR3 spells CANSDFWIQGLKNTQYF. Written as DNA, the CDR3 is TGCGCCAACAGTGACTTCTGGATCCAGGGGTTGAAGAATACGCAGTATTTT.

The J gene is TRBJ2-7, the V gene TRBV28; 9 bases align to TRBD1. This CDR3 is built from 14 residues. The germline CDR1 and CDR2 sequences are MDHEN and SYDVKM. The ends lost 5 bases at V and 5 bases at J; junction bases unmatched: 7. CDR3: CASSPPGQGDEQYF. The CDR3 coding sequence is TGTGCCAGCAGTCCCCCGGGACAGGGCGACGAGCAGTACTTC.

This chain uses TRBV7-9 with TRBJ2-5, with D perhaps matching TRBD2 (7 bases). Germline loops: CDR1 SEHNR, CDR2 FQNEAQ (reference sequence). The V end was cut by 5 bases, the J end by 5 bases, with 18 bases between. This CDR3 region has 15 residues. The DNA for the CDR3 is TGTGCCAGCAGCCAGGACGGGGGGCTGATGGAGACCCAGTACTTC. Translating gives CASSQDGGLMETQYF.

The CDR3 sequence is CASSLPQGAQYEQYF. The CDR3 region has the DNA TGTGCCAGCAGTCTCCCACAGGGGGCCCAATACGAGCAGTACTTC. V and J are TRBV28 and TRBJ2-7; 9 bases are shared with TRBD1. The V gene end was trimmed by 5 bases and the J gene end by 4 bases; junction bases not matched to a gene: 9. The germline CDR1 and CDR2 sequences are MDHEN and SYDVKM. The CDR3 runs 15 residues.

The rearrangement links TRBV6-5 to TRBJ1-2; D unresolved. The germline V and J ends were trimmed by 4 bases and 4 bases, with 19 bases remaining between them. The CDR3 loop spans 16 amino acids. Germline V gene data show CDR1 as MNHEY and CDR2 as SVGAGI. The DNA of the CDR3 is TGTGCCAGCAGTTCCGACCTACACGGTTCGGGCTATGGCTACACCTTC. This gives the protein CASSSDLHGSGYGYTF.

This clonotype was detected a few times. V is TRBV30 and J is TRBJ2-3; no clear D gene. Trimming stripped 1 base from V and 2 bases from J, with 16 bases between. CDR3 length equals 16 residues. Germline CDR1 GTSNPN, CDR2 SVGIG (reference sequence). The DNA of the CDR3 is TGTGCCTGGAGTGAGCAGGAGAGTTGGGTCACAGATACGCAGTATTTT. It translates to CAWSEQESWVTDTQYF.

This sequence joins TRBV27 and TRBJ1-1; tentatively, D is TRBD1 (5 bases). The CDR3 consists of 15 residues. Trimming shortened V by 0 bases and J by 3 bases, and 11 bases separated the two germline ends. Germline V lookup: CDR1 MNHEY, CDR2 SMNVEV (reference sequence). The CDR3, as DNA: TGTGCCAGCAGTTTATCTAGGCAGGGAGACACTGAAGCTTTCTTT. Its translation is CASSLSRQGDTEAFF.

The CDR3 region is CSARLGRNQPQHF. In nucleotides, the CDR3 is TGCAGCGCTCGGCTCGGGAGAAATCAGCCCCAGCATTTT. The chain uses TRBV29-1 and TRBJ1-5; D is unresolved. V was pared by 7 bases and J by 4 bases, with 14 bases between. Germline V gene sequence: CDR1 SQVTM, CDR2 ANQGSEA. The CDR3 runs to 13 residues.

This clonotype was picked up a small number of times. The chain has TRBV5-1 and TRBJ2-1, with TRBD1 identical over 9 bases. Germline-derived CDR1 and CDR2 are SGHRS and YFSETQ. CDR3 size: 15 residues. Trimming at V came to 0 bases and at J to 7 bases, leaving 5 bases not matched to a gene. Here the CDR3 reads CASSLDTGGWNEQFF. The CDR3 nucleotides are TGCGCCAGCAGCTTGGATACAGGGGGCTGGAATGAGCAGTTCTTC. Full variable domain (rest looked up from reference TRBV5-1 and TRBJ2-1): KAGVTQTPRYLIKTRGQQVTLSCSPISGHRSVSWYQQTPGQGLQFLFEYFSETQRNKGNFPGRFSGRQFSNSRSEMNVSTLELGDSALYLCASSLDTGGWNEQFFGPGTRLTVL.

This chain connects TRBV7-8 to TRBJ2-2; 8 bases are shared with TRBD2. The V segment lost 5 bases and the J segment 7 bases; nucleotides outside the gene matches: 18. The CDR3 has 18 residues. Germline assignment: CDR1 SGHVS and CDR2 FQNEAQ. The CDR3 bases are TGTGCCAGCAGCCAATACCCCTATCCGGGACTAGAAGGCGGGGAGCTGTTTTTT. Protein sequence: CASSQYPYPGLEGGELFF. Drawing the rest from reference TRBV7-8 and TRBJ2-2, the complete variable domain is GAGVSQSPRYKVAKRGQDVALRCDPISGHVSLFWYQQALGQGPEFLTYFQNEAQLDKSGLPSDRFFAERPEGSVSTLKIQRTQQEDSAVYLCASSQYPYPGLEGGELFFGEGSRLTVL.